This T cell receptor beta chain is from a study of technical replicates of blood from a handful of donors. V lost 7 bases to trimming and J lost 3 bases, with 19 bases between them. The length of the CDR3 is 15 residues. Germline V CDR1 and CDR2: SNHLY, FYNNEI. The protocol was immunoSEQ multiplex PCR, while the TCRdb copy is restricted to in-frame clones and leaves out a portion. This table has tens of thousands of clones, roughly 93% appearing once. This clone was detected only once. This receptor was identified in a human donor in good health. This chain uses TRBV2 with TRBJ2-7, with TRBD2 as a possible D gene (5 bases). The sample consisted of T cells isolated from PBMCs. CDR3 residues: CASIESPRGFYEQYF. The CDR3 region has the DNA TGTGCCAGCATAGAATCCCCAAGAGGGTTCTACGAGCAGTACTTC.